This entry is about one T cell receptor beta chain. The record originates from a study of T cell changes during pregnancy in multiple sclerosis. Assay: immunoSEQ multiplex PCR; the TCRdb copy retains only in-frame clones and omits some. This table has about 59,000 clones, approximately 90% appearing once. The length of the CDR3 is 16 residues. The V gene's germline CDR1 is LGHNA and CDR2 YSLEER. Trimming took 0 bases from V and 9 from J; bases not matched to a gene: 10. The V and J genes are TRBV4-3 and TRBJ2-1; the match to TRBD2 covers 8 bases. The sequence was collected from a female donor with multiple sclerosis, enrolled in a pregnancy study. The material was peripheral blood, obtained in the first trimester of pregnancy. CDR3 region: CASSQDMLAGMGEQFF. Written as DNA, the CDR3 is TGCGCCAGCAGCCAAGATATGTTAGCGGGGATGGGTGAGCAGTTCTTC.